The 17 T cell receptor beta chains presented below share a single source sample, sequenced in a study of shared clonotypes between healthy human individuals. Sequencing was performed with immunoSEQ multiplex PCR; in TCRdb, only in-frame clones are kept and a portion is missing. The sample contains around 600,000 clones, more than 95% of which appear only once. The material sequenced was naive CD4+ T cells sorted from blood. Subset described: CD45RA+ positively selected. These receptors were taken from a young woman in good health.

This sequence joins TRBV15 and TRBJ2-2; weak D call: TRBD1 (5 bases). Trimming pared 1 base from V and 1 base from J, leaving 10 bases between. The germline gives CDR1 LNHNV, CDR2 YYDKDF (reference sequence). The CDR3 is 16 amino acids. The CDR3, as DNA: TGTGCCACCAGCAGAGTCTCAGGGTTGAACACCGGGGAGCTGTTTTTT. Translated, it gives CATSRVSGLNTGELFF.

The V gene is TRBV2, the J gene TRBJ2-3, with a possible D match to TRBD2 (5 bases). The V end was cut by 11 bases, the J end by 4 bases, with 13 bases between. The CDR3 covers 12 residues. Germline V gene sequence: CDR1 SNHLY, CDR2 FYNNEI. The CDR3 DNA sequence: TGTGCCGGAGGCCGCATCCCAGATACGCAGTATTTT. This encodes CAGGRIPDTQYF.

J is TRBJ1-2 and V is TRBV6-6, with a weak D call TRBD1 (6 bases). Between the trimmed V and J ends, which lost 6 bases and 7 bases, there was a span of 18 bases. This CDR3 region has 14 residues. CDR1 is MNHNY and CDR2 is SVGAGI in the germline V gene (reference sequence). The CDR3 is CASSPAGGETGYTF. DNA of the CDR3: TGTGCCAGCAGCCCCGCGGGGGGCGAAACTGGCTACACCTTC.

CDR3 nucleotides: TGTGCCAGCAGCCCAACAGGGTTGACCGGGGAGCTGTTTTTT. As protein: CASSPTGLTGELFF. The chain employs TRBV7-3 and TRBJ2-2, with D perhaps TRBD1 (6 bases). Per the germline V gene, CDR1 is SGHTA and CDR2 is FQGTGA. The germline V and J ends were trimmed by 5 bases and 5 bases, with 12 bases remaining between them. The CDR3 has 14 amino acids.

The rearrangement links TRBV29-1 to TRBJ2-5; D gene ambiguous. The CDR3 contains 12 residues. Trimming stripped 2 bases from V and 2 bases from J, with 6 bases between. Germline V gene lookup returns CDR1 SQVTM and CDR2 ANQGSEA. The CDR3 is CSVEFLQETQYF. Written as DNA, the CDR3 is TGCAGCGTTGAATTTTTGCAAGAGACCCAGTACTTC.

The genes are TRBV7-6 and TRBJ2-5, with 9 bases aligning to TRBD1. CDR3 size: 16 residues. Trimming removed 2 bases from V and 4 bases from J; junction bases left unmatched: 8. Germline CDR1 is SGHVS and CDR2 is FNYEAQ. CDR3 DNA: TGTGCCAGCAGCTTAAGTGGACAGGGGTTCTCAGAGACCCAGTACTTC. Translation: CASSLSGQGFSETQYF.

The CDR3 nucleotides read TGTGCCAGCAGTGGCTCTTTAGTATGGACACAGGATAGGAACACTGAAGCTTTCTTT. Amino acids: CASSGSLVWTQDRNTEAFF. The chain recombines TRBV2 with TRBJ1-1, with D perhaps TRBD1 (5 bases). Germline V lookup: CDR1 SNHLY, CDR2 FYNNEI. The CDR3 totals 19 residues. Trimming stripped 4 bases from V and 1 base from J, with 25 bases between.

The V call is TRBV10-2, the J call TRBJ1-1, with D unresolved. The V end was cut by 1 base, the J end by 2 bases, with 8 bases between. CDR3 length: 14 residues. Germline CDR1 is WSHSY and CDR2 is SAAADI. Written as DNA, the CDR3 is TGCGCCAGCAGTGAGTGGGCAGCAAACACTGAAGCTTTCTTT. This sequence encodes CASSEWAANTEAFF.

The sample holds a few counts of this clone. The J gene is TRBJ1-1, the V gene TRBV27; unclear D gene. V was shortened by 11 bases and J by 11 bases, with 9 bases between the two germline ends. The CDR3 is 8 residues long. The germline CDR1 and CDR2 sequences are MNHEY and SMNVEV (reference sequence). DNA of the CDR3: TGTGCCCGAGAGCAGGCTTTCTTT. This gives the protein CAREQAFF.

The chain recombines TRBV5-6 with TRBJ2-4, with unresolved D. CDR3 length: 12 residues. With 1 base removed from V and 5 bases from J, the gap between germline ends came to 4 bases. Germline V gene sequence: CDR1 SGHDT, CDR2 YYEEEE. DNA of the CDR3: TGTGCCAGCAGCTTGAGACAAAACATTCAGTACTTC. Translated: CASSLRQNIQYF.

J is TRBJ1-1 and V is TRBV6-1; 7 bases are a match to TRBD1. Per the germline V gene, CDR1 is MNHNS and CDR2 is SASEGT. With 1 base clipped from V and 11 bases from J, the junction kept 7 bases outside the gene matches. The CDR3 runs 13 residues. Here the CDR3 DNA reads TGTGCCAGCAGTGAAGAGGGGGACAGAGGCGCTTTCTTT. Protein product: CASSEEGDRGAFF.

The CDR3 is CASRILAGAPIDEQYF. The CDR3 region has the DNA TGCGCCAGCAGGATATTAGCGGGAGCCCCTATCGACGAGCAGTACTTC. The V call is TRBV5-1, the J call TRBJ2-7; TRBD2 matches 9 bases. Germline CDR1 reads SGHRS; CDR2 reads YFSETQ. There are 16 residues in the CDR3. The ends lost 5 bases at V and 5 bases at J; junction bases unmatched: 14.

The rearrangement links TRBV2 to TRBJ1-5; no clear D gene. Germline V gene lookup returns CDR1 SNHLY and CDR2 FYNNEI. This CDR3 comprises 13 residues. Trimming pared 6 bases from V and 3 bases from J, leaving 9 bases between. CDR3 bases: TGTGCCAGCAGGCAAGAATTCAATCAGCCCCAGCATTTT. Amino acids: CASRQEFNQPQHF.

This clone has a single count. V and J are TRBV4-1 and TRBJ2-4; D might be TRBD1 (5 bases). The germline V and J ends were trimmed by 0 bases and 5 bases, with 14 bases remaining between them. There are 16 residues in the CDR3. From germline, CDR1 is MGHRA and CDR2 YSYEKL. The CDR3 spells CASSQDRGRKENIQYF. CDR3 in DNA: TGCGCCAGCAGCCAAGATAGGGGCAGGAAGGAAAACATTCAGTACTTC.

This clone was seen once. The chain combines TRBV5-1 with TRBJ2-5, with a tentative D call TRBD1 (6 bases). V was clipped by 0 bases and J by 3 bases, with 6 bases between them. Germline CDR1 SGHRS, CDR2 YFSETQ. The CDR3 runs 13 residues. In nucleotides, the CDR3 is TGCGCCAGCAGCTTGGGGACAGAAGAGACCCAGTACTTC. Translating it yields CASSLGTEETQYF.

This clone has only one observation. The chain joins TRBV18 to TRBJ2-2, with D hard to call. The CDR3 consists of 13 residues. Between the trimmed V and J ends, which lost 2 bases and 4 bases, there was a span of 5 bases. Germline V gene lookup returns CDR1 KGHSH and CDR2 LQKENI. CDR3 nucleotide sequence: TGTGCCAGCTCACCAGGGCCCACCGGGGAGCTGTTTTTT. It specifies CASSPGPTGELFF.

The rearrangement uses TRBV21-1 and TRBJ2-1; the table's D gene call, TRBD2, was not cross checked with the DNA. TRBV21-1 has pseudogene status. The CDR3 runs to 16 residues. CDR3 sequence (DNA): TGTGCCAGCAGACGACTAGCGGGAGAGATATACAATGAGCAGTTCTTC. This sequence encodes CASRRLAGEIYNEQFF.